This T cell receptor beta chain derives from a study of blood T cell repertoires in COVID-19. Germline CDR1 and CDR2: SGHTA and FQGNSA. CDR3 size: 18 residues. Losses at the gene ends were 1 base for V and 0 bases for J; bases not matched to a gene: 7. The data were produced by immunoSEQ multiplex PCR, yet TCRdb's version contains in-frame clones alone and is incomplete. The sample includes more than 300,000 clones, about 88% of them seen just once. V and J are TRBV7-2 and TRBJ2-5; 11 nucleotides align to TRBD2. This receptor was identified in a woman in her sixties or seventies with COVID-19, enrolled during active disease. The sequencing sample was made of peripheral blood. CDR3 sequence reads: CASSLVPLAGGHQETQYF. The CDR3 coding sequence is TGTGCCAGCAGCTTAGTACCTTTAGCGGGGGGGCACCAAGAGACCCAGTACTTC.